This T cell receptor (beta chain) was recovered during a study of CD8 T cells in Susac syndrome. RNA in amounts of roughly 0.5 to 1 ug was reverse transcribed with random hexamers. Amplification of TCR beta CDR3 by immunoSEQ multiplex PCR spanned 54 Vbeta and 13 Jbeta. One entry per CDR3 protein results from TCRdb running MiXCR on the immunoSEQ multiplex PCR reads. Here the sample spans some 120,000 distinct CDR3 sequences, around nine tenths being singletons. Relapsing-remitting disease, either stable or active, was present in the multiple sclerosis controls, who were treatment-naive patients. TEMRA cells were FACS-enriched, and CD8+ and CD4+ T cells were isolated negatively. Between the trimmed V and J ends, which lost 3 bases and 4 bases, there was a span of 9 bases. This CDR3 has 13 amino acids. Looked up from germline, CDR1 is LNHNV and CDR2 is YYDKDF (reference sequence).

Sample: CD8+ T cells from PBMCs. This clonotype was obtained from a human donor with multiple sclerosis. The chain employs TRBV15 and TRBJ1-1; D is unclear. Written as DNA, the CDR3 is TGTGCCACCAGCAGCAAAGGGAGCACTGAAGCTTTCTTT. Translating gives CATSSKGSTEAFF.